These 14 T cell receptor beta chains came from one sample sequenced in a study of blood T cells in healthy people across ages. With a J-beta primer mix and a sample-barcoded 5' primer, a second PCR ran 7 to 11 cycles. TCRdb reanalysed the 5' RACE reads using MiXCR and keeps one entry per CDR3 protein. The data show fewer than 1,000,000 distinct CDR3 sequences, about 42% seen once. Sequences were obtained from blood. The receptors shown here come from a man between 60 and 75 years old in good health.

The genes are TRBV6-1 and TRBJ2-1; no definite D call. The germline gives CDR1 MNHNS, CDR2 SASEGT. V dropped 7 bases and J dropped 9 bases, with 25 bases sitting between them. This CDR3 is 16 amino acids long. CDR3: CASKGPRTIPSGEQFF. DNA for the CDR3: TGTGCCAGCAAGGGTCCCAGGACCATACCATCGGGTGAGCAGTTCTTC.

This rearrangement joins TRBV28 to TRBJ2-7; D gene uncertain. The CDR3 covers 14 residues. Germline V lookup: CDR1 MDHEN, CDR2 SYDVKM. Trimming pared 7 bases from V and 4 bases from J, leaving 17 bases between. The CDR3 nucleotides are TGTGCCAGCACCCGAGCGCCTGAATCTTACGAGCAGTACTTC. Translation: CASTRAPESYEQYF.

J is TRBJ2-5 and V is TRBV12-3 or TRBV12-4; TRBD1 aligns across 8 bases. This CDR3 has 13 amino acids. After removal of 10 bases from V and 5 bases from J, the junction contained 9 bases not matched to a gene. The CDR3 is CANTLTGEETQYF. In DNA form, the CDR3 reads TGTGCCAACACCCTGACAGGGGAGGAGACCCAGTACTTC.

This clonotype was picked up a small number of times. The chain employs TRBV12-3 or TRBV12-4 and TRBJ1-1, with 7 nucleotides matching TRBD1. The CDR3 totals 15 residues. V shed 5 bases, J shed 0 bases, and the junction held 6 bases outside the gene matches. DNA of the CDR3: TGTGCCAGCAGTCCCCAAACAGGGGTGAACACTGAAGCTTTCTTT. Translating it yields CASSPQTGVNTEAFF.

V and J are TRBV4-2 and TRBJ2-5; 11 bases are shared with TRBD2. The V segment lost 4 bases and the J segment 13 bases; nucleotides outside the gene matches: 8. The CDR3 is 13 amino acids. Germline CDR1 is LGHNA and CDR2 is YNFKEQ. In DNA form, the CDR3 reads TGTGCCAGCAGCCTAGCGGGGGGGCGTGGAAGGTACTTC. Translated, it gives CASSLAGGRGRYF.

This clonotype was observed a few times. The chain employs TRBV3-1 and TRBJ2-3, with D maybe TRBD2 (7 bases). CDR1 and CDR2 from the germline V gene are LGHDT and YNNKEL (reference sequence). The V gene lost 2 bases and the J gene lost 14 bases, with 11 bases spanning the gap. The CDR3 consists of 11 residues. CDR3 region: CASSQRGATYF. CDR3 DNA: TGTGCCAGCAGCCAACGGGGGGCCACGTATTTT.

This clonotype has a single count. The rearrangement uses TRBV12-3 or TRBV12-4 and TRBJ2-1, with TRBD1 as a possible D gene (6 bases). Trimming took off 5 bases at V and 2 bases at J, with 16 bases between the two ends. The CDR3 spans 16 residues. This CDR3 is CASSLPGHSTYNEQFF. The CDR3 nucleotides read TGTGCCAGCAGTCTACCGGGACATTCGACCTACAATGAGCAGTTCTTC.

The chain links TRBV7-2 to TRBJ2-3; no firm D call. Germline V lookup: CDR1 SGHTA, CDR2 FQGNSA. The CDR3 consists of 12 residues. Trimming removed 10 bases at V and 4 bases at J, with 12 bases between. This CDR3 reads CANGPYADTQYF. Here the CDR3 DNA reads TGTGCCAACGGACCCTACGCAGATACGCAGTATTTT.

This clonotype appeared a few times. The CDR3 DNA sequence: TGTGCCAGCAGTCGGATGGGGACAGGGATCGGGAGTTCACCCCTCCACTTT. Protein product: CASSRMGTGIGSSPLHF. The gene calls are TRBV12-3 or TRBV12-4 and TRBJ1-6; 9 bases align to TRBD1. The V and J ends lost 5 bases and 9 bases, in that order; junction bases with no gene match: 14. This CDR3 is built from 17 residues.

The table lists this clonotype with a few counts. The V call is TRBV4-1, the J call TRBJ1-4; TRBD1 is a possible D gene (5 bases). This CDR3 region has 16 residues. Looked up from germline, CDR1 is MGHRA and CDR2 is YSYEKL. V was pared by 4 bases and J by 3 bases, with 15 bases between. The CDR3 coding sequence is TGCGCCAGCAGCCTCGGGGCATCCGCGTCTAATGAAAAACTGTTTTTT. Translating gives CASSLGASASNEKLFF.

The chain has TRBV4-1 and TRBJ2-7; unclear D gene. This CDR3 contains 13 residues. Germline V gives CDR1 MGHRA, CDR2 YSYEKL. The V end was cut by 1 base, the J end by 4 bases, with 8 bases between. CDR3 sequence (DNA): TGCGCCAGCAGCCAAGGCGAGTGGTACGAGCAGTACTTC. This translates into CASSQGEWYEQYF.

The rearrangement joins TRBV18 to TRBJ1-2; D gene unclear. Germline CDR1 reads KGHSH; CDR2 reads LQKENI. Trimming left V 2 bases short and J 6 bases short, with 13 bases between. CDR3 size: 14 residues. The CDR3 region is CASSPGRGSHGYTF. The CDR3 DNA sequence: TGTGCCAGCTCACCAGGTCGAGGGTCTCATGGCTACACCTTC.

This clonotype has just a few counts. The junction departs from germline at one end; a sequencing error may be responsible. The chain links TRBV6-1 to TRBJ2-7; D perhaps matches TRBD2 (6 bases). Germline CDR1 is MNHNS and CDR2 is SASEGT. This CDR3 is 15 amino acids long. CDR3 in DNA: TGTGCCAGCAGTTCCCCTGCAGGGACTTCCTACGGGCAGTACTTC. Protein product: CASSSPAGTSYGQYF.

In its sample, this clonotype was seen once. The chain employs TRBV7-3 and TRBJ1-6, with 9 bases matching TRBD1. The CDR3 loop spans 14 amino acids. V lost 5 bases and J lost 6; bases outside the gene matches: 2. CDR1 and CDR2 from the germline V gene are SGHTA and FQGTGA. The CDR3 sequence: CASSLQGANSPLHF. CDR3 sequence (DNA): TGTGCCAGCAGCCTACAGGGGGCTAATTCACCCCTCCACTTT.